This entry lists 2 T cell receptor beta chains sequenced from one sample in a study of immune evolution from preneoplasia to lung adenocarcinoma. Sequencing used immunoSEQ multiplex PCR; TCRdb keeps in-frame clones, though not all of them. The data hold roughly 28,000 clones, with about 76% observed a single time. The sample comprised FFPE invasive lung adenocarcinoma tissue. These receptors were collected from a person between 55 and 69 years old with invasive lung adenocarcinoma. Some clones in this sample may be carry-over from other donors' samples.

V gene TRBV5-1 combines with J gene TRBJ1-4; 7 bases align to TRBD1. After removal of 4 bases from V and 3 bases from J, the junction contained 9 bases not matched to a gene. CDR1 and CDR2 from the germline V gene are SGHRS and YFSETQ. The CDR3 is 16 amino acids. CDR3 sequence (DNA): TGCGCCAGCAGCCGCGGTGATACAGGGGCTAATGAAAAACTGTTTTTT. Residues: CASSRGDTGANEKLFF.

CDR3 region: CASSEANEQFF. CDR3 in DNA: TGTGCCAGCAGTGAAGCCAATGAGCAGTTCTTC. The chain carries TRBV25-1 and TRBJ2-1; D is undetermined. The CDR3 has 11 residues. Germline-derived CDR1 and CDR2 are MGHDK and SYGVNS. V was pared by 2 bases and J by 6 bases, with 2 bases between.